Listed below are T cell receptor beta chains from one sample, sequenced in a study of cytomegalovirus exposure and HLA in healthy donors. TCRdb's table, derived via immunoSEQ multiplex PCR, lists solely in-frame clones and lacks some. The sample holds a few hundred thousand clones; over 75% are singletons and the top ten take around 0.2%. The specimen was PBMCs. These receptor sequences come from a girl aged 2-10 years in good health and CMV-seronegative. The CDR3 runs from the conserved cysteine through the conserved F or W. A D gene is named only where the DNA matches it firmly. Clone size, where shown, is once, few, many, or a class for clones that have expanded.

j_call clone_size v_call d_call cdr3_aa cdr3_nt
TRBJ1-4 few TRBV7-9 - CASSLLTQGREKLFF TGTGCCAGCAGCTTACTCACGCAGGGGAGAGAAAAACTGTTTTTT
TRBJ2-3 - TRBV15 TRBD2 CATSRDRRGASDTQYF TGTGCCACCAGCAGAGATCGGCGGGGGGCGTCAGATACGCAGTATTTT
TRBJ1-5 - TRBV5-5 - CASSQGTPSNQPQHF TGTGCCAGCAGTCAGGGAACACCGAGCAATCAGCCCCAGCATTTT
TRBJ2-5 - TRBV4-2 - CASSQESTRSKETQYF TGTGCCAGCAGCCAAGAATCGACCCGTAGCAAAGAGACCCAGTACTTC
TRBJ1-2 - TRBV6-5 TRBD1 CASSRPSRTGISYTF TGTGCCAGCAGTCGCCCTTCCCGGACAGGGATTAGCTACACCTTC
TRBJ2-6 - TRBV19 TRBD1 CASRRQGLGFGANVLTF TGTGCCAGTAGGAGACAGGGATTGGGGTTTGGGGCCAACGTCCTGACTTTC
TRBJ2-7 - TRBV2 - CASGLSAYEQYF TGTGCCAGCGGACTCTCGGCTTACGAGCAGTACTTC
TRBJ2-5 once TRBV30 - CAWSPGSGPQYF TGTGCCTGGAGTCCCGGCAGCGGGCCCCAGTACTTC
TRBJ2-7 - TRBV7-9 - CASSLSSYEQYF TGTGCCAGCAGCCTGAGCTCCTACGAGCAGTACTTC
TRBJ1-6 - TRBV4-1 - CASSQGETGLGDNSPLHF TGCGCCAGCAGCCAAGGAGAGACGGGACTTGGAGATAATTCACCCCTCCACTTT
TRBJ2-7 - TRBV19 TRBD2 CASSDGTINEQYF TGTGCCAGTAGTGACGGGACTATTAACGAGCAGTACTTC
TRBJ2-3 - TRBV5-6 TRBD2 CASSLMTSGGADTQYF TGTGCCAGCAGCTTGATGACTAGCGGGGGGGCAGATACGCAGTATTTT
TRBJ1-4 - TRBV7-6 - CASSLARGLGEKLFF TGTGCCAGCAGCTTAGCCCGGGGACTGGGTGAAAAACTGTTTTTT
TRBJ2-7 - TRBV9 - CASSVGGIHYEQYF TGTGCCAGCAGCGTAGGCGGGATCCACTACGAGCAGTACTTC
TRBJ2-1 few TRBV5-6 - CASSFSRGEQFF TGTGCCAGCAGCTTTTCGCGCGGGGAGCAGTTCTTC
TRBJ2-5 - TRBV30 TRBD1 CAWSPTGTARETQYF TGTGCCTGGAGTCCAACCGGGACAGCACGAGAGACCCAGTACTTC
TRBJ1-2 - TRBV19 TRBD1 CASSAEQGALVYGYTF TGTGCCAGTAGTGCCGAACAGGGGGCTCTCGTTTATGGCTACACCTTC
TRBJ2-7 - TRBV4-2 TRBD2 CASSRGAGGSYEQYF TGTGCCAGCAGCCGTGGAGCGGGGGGCTCCTACGAGCAGTACTTC
TRBJ1-1 - TRBV30 TRBD1 CAWSARWDRSPHTEAFF TGTGCCTGGAGTGCTAGGTGGGACAGGAGCCCTCACACTGAAGCTTTCTTT
TRBJ1-1 - TRBV9 - CASSGTGLRDTEAFF TGTGCCAGCAGCGGTACAGGGTTACGGGACACTGAAGCTTTCTTT
TRBJ2-1 - TRBV5-4 TRBD2 CASSGRAGEGGEQFF TGTGCCAGCAGCGGAAGAGCGGGAGAGGGGGGGGAGCAGTTCTTC
TRBJ1-5 - TRBV10-1 - CASSQGPCQPQHF TGCGCCAGCAGTCAGGGGCCTTGTCAGCCCCAGCATTTT
TRBJ1-2 - TRBV15 TRBD1 CATSRDLGQGFYGYTF TGTGCCACCAGCAGAGACCTGGGACAGGGCTTCTATGGCTACACCTTC
TRBJ1-5 - TRBV19 - CASSIDLYSLNQPQHF TGTGCCAGTAGTATAGATCTATACAGCCTGAATCAGCCCCAGCATTTT
TRBJ2-1 - TRBV21-1 - CASSKGGRSGRALSNEQFF TGTGCCAGCAGCAAAGGGGGGAGAAGCGGGAGGGCCCTGAGCAATGAGCAGTTCTTC
TRBJ1-5 - TRBV19 - CASSPRGGNQPQHF TGTGCCAGTAGTCCTCGGGGGGGCAATCAGCCCCAGCATTTT
TRBJ2-5 - TRBV7-2 TRBD2 CASSRTGLQETQYF TGTGCCAGCAGCAGGACGGGACTACAAGAGACCCAGTACTTC
TRBJ2-5 - TRBV23-1 - CASSREGDSPGQTQYF TGCGCCAGCTCAAGGGAAGGAGACAGCCCAGGACAGACCCAGTACTTC
TRBJ2-1 - TRBV19 TRBD1 CASSMPGQGHGFF TGTGCCAGTAGTATGCCGGGACAGGGGCACGGGTTCTTC
TRBJ2-3 - TRBV10-3 TRBD2 CAISGSSGGGDTQYF TGTGCCATCAGTGGATCTAGCGGGGGGGGAGATACGCAGTATTTT
TRBJ2-1 - TRBV7-6 TRBD2 CASSLGLAGVNEQFF TGTGCCAGCAGCTTGGGACTAGCGGGAGTCAATGAGCAGTTCTTC
TRBJ2-5 few TRBV28 - CASMVSGPQETQYF TGTGCCAGCATGGTAAGCGGACCCCAAGAGACCCAGTACTTC
TRBJ1-1 once TRBV25-1 - CASRADPNTEAFF TGTGCCAGCAGAGCCGATCCTAACACTGAAGCTTTCTTT
TRBJ2-5 - TRBV5-1 - CASAPGFQETQYF TGCGCCAGCGCGCCGGGGTTCCAAGAGACCCAGTACTTC
TRBJ2-3 - TRBV7-6 TRBD2 CASSLIAGGPDTQYF TGTGCCAGCAGCTTAATAGCGGGGGGCCCAGATACGCAGTATTTT
TRBJ1-1 - TRBV10-1 TRBD1 CASSGTGAITEAFF TGCGCCAGCAGCGGGACAGGGGCGATCACTGAAGCTTTCTTT
TRBJ1-2 - TRBV7-9 - CASSVVQGPYGYTF TGTGCCAGCAGCGTTGTACAGGGCCCCTATGGCTACACCTTC
TRBJ2-7 - TRBV27 TRBD2 CASSWASGTYEQYF TGTGCCAGCAGTTGGGCTAGCGGGACCTACGAGCAGTACTTC
TRBJ2-7 - TRBV4-2 TRBD2 CASKNSGRSNEQYF TGTGCCAGCAAAAATAGCGGGAGGTCCAACGAGCAGTACTTC
TRBJ1-1 once TRBV7-9 - CASSLWGRGSEAFF TGTGCCAGCAGCTTATGGGGGCGCGGATCTGAAGCTTTCTTT
TRBJ2-3 few TRBV6-6 TRBD2 CASSYSGGASDTQYF TGTGCCAGCAGTTACTCCGGGGGGGCCTCAGATACGCAGTATTTT
TRBJ2-1 - TRBV25-1 TRBD1 CASSDDRGSNEQFF TGTGCCAGCAGTGATGACAGGGGTAGCAATGAGCAGTTCTTC
TRBJ1-1 - TRBV7-9 - CASSLLGAAEAFF TGTGCCAGCAGCTTATTAGGGGCGGCTGAAGCTTTCTTT
TRBJ2-3 - TRBV29-1 TRBD2 CSVGPLSSGGPQDTQYF TGCAGCGTCGGGCCCCTTAGTTCGGGAGGGCCACAAGATACGCAGTATTTT
TRBJ2-1 - TRBV11-3 - CASSSPRGDTHYNEQFF TGTGCCAGCAGCTCCCCCCGGGGGGACACCCACTACAATGAGCAGTTCTTC
TRBJ2-2 - TRBV5-1 - CASSLFSRAAGELFF TGCGCCAGCAGCTTGTTTTCCAGGGCGGCCGGGGAGCTGTTTTTT